This T cell receptor (beta chain) was profiled in a study of neoadjuvant anti-PD-1 for oral cavity cancer. Overall study context: Patients mostly received three to four biweekly nivolumab doses at 3 mg/kg before surgery. Non-progressing patients received a fourth nivolumab dose near day 43, then surgery on days 50-56. The study, taken as a whole, reports: Greater tumor shrinkage accompanied bigger post-treatment sizes of preexisting clones.

Indicated time point: after neoadjuvant nivolumab, at surgical resection. On this clone itself: Its target is not known.

Trimming cost V 5 bases and J 4 bases; bases outside gene matches: 4. Germline V gene data show CDR1 as GTSNPN and CDR2 as SVGIG (reference sequence). The CDR3 is 13 amino acids. TCRdb's copy holds only in-frame clones and misses some; the assay was immunoSEQ multiplex PCR. The sample consists of around 35,000 clones, more than 35% of them appearing once. V is TRBV30 and J is TRBJ2-3, with 9 bases matching TRBD2. Material: tumor tissue, obtained after nivolumab (anti-PD-1) treatment. The TCR was taken from a person aged 40 to 85 with oral cavity squamous cell carcinoma. CDR3 residues: CAWGGGAADTQYF. The DNA of the CDR3 is TGTGCCTGGGGCGGGGGGGCAGCAGATACGCAGTATTTT.